Each of the 28 T cell receptor beta chains below was sequenced from the same sample in a study of T cell responses to AZD1222 COVID-19 vaccine. Sequencing used immunoSEQ multiplex PCR; TCRdb keeps in-frame clones, though not all of them. The sample has roughly 91,000 clones, about 88% seen once. The sample consisted of peripheral blood, taken on day 0 of AZD1222 vaccination. The receptors here all came from an adult in good health.

The rearrangement links TRBV10-3 to TRBJ2-5; TRBD2 agrees at 8 bases. V was clipped by 1 base and J by 2 bases; unmatched bases: 6. In germline, CDR1 is ENHRY, CDR2 SYGVKD. This CDR3 region has 16 residues. CDR3 residues: CAISELASGLQETQYF. In DNA, the CDR3 is TGTGCCATCAGTGAGTTGGCTAGCGGGTTGCAAGAGACCCAGTACTTC.

Remarks on this clone: Germline is not matched at one junction end, which may reflect a read error. The chain is built from TRBV18 and TRBJ2-2, with TRBD1 matching over 7 bases. CDR1 and CDR2 from the germline V gene are KGHSH and LQKENI. There are 17 residues in the CDR3. CDR3 nucleotides: TGTGCCAGCTCACCAAATGCCGGGACAGCGAACATCGGGGAGCTGTTTTTT. This gives the protein CASSPNAGTANIGELFF.

The rearrangement links TRBV28 to TRBJ1-2; 9 nucleotides agree with TRBD1. V dropped 7 bases and J dropped 7; count of bases not matched to a gene: 1. CDR3 length: 11 residues. CDR1 and CDR2 (germline): MDHEN, SYDVKM. CDR3 DNA: TGTGCCAGCATACAGGGGGCTGGCTACACCTTC. This translates into CASIQGAGYTF.

This chain joins TRBV10-1 and TRBJ1-1; D call uncertain. V lost 3 bases to trimming and J lost 2 bases, with 10 bases between them. CDR1 is WNHNN, CDR2 SYGVQD, per germline (reference sequence). There are 14 residues in the CDR3. The CDR3 sequence is CASSDSQINTEAFF. The CDR3 DNA reads as TGCGCCAGCAGTGACTCACAGATAAACACTGAAGCTTTCTTT.

CDR3 sequence: CASSIGGGNEQFF. CDR3 DNA: TGTGCCAGTAGTATCGGGGGAGGCAATGAGCAGTTCTTC. The chain couples TRBV19 to TRBJ2-1; D is perhaps TRBD2 (6 bases). Trimming removed 3 bases from V and 6 bases from J, with 9 bases in between. This CDR3 is 13 amino acids long. The germline V gene has CDR1 LNHDA and CDR2 SQIVND (reference sequence). Combining the CDR3 with reference TRBV19 and TRBJ2-1 gives the whole variable domain DGGITQSPKYLFRKEGQNVTLSCEQNLNHDAMYWYRQDPGQGLRLIYYSQIVNDFQKGDIAEGYSVSREKKESFPLTVTSAQKNPTAFYLCASSIGGGNEQFFGPGTRLTVL.

The chain links TRBV20-1 to TRBJ2-7, with D hard to call. CDR1 and CDR2 from the germline V gene are DFQATT and SNEGSKA (reference sequence). The germline V and J ends were trimmed by 3 bases and 2 bases, with 8 bases remaining between them. The CDR3 is 12 amino acids. Here the CDR3 reads CSASRETYEQYF. DNA for the CDR3: TGCAGTGCTAGTAGGGAAACCTACGAGCAGTACTTC.

The chain uses TRBV3-1 (or the pseudogene TRBV3-2) and TRBJ1-1, with D perhaps matching TRBD1 (6 bases). CDR3 size: 14 residues. The germline V gene has CDR1 LGHDT and CDR2 YNNKEL (reference sequence). Trimming pared 5 bases from V and 7 bases from J, leaving 17 bases between. The CDR3 DNA reads as TGTGCCAGCAGCTTAGCAGAGGGGGAATTTGAAGCTTTCTTT. Translation: CASSLAEGEFEAFF.

The CDR3 reads CSVVAGATTVYEQFF. CDR3 in DNA: TGCAGCGTAGTAGCGGGGGCTACTACAGTCTATGAGCAGTTCTTC. The chain combines TRBV29-1 with TRBJ2-1; 9 bases align to TRBD2. The V gene's germline CDR1 is SQVTM and CDR2 ANQGSEA. CDR3 length equals 15 residues. V lost 6 bases and J lost 8; bases outside the gene matches: 14.

This clone was detected only once. The rearrangement uses TRBV28 and TRBJ1-4, with D uncertain. The germline CDR1 and CDR2 sequences are MDHEN and SYDVKM. The CDR3 loop spans 15 amino acids. V dropped 4 bases and J dropped 7 bases, with 16 bases sitting between them. CDR3 sequence: CASSSAGTRGEKLFF. The CDR3 DNA reads TGTGCCAGCAGTTCTGCGGGAACCCGGGGTGAAAAACTGTTTTTT.

The chain carries TRBV28 and TRBJ1-5, with a possible D match to TRBD1 (5 bases). V was trimmed by 2 bases and J by 0 bases, leaving 17 bases between them. The CDR3 runs 18 residues. Per the germline V gene, CDR1 is MDHEN and CDR2 is SYDVKM. The CDR3: CASSLSGGWGYSNQPQHF. Here the CDR3 DNA reads TGTGCCAGCAGTTTAAGCGGGGGTTGGGGCTATAGCAATCAGCCCCAGCATTTT.

The V and J genes are TRBV9 and TRBJ2-3, with unresolved D. This CDR3 is 13 amino acids long. CDR1 and CDR2 from the germline V gene are SGDLS and YYNGEE. The V and J ends lost 3 bases and 2 bases respectively, with 7 bases between them. The CDR3 nucleotides read TGTGCCAGCAGCGAAGCCGCCACAGATACGCAGTATTTT. Its protein is CASSEAATDTQYF.

This chain links TRBV7-8 with TRBJ1-2; the D gene is possibly TRBD1 (5 bases). This CDR3 is 14 amino acids long. With 0 bases removed from V and 3 bases from J, the gap between germline ends came to 8 bases. Per germline, CDR1 SGHVS and CDR2 FQNEAQ. This CDR3 reads CASSLAGGDYGYTF. The CDR3 coding sequence is TGTGCCAGCAGCTTAGCGGGGGGTGACTATGGCTACACCTTC. Combining the CDR3 with reference TRBV7-8 and TRBJ1-2 gives the whole variable domain GAGVSQSPRYKVAKRGQDVALRCDPISGHVSLFWYQQALGQGPEFLTYFQNEAQLDKSGLPSDRFFAERPEGSVSTLKIQRTQQEDSAVYLCASSLAGGDYGYTFGSGTRLTVV.

The gene calls are TRBV18 and TRBJ1-5; possibly TRBD1 for D (6 bases). CDR1 KGHSH and CDR2 LQKENI come from the germline V gene. V shed 3 bases and J shed 4 bases, with 7 bases lying between them. This CDR3 comprises 13 residues. The DNA of the CDR3 is TGTGCCAGCTCACCTACAGGGAATCAGCCCCAGCATTTT. This encodes CASSPTGNQPQHF.

The chain links TRBV9 to TRBJ1-2, with TRBD1 matching over 11 bases. Germline V CDR1 and CDR2: SGDLS, YYNGEE. J lost 2 bases, V lost 3 bases, and 6 bases had no gene match. This CDR3 is 16 amino acids long. The CDR3 protein is CASSEGTGGKNYGYTF. The CDR3 nucleotides are TGTGCCAGCAGCGAGGGGACAGGGGGAAAGAACTATGGCTACACCTTC.

The rearrangement links TRBV9 to TRBJ2-7; D gene unclear. Per germline, CDR1 SGDLS and CDR2 YYNGEE. V was shortened by 0 bases and J by 3 bases, with 10 bases between the two germline ends. This CDR3 spans 14 amino acids. The DNA of the CDR3 is TGTGCCAGCAGCGTAGGTGGATTGGGCTACGAGCAGTACTTC. This translates into CASSVGGLGYEQYF.

This chain connects TRBV19 to TRBJ2-7; 7 bases agree with TRBD2. With V trimmed by 8 bases and J by 1 base, 5 bases remained unmatched. The CDR3 loop spans 13 amino acids. Looked up from germline, CDR1 is LNHDA and CDR2 is SQIVND (reference sequence). The CDR3 DNA follows: TGTGCCAGTCGGCCTAGCGGATCCTACGAGCAGTACTTC. This gives the protein CASRPSGSYEQYF.

J is TRBJ1-1 and V is TRBV12-5; D might be TRBD1 (5 bases). The CDR3 extends over 13 amino acids. Germline CDR1 reads LGHNT; CDR2 reads FRNRAP. V lost 2 bases and J 2 bases, leaving 6 bases between the germline ends. The CDR3 sequence: CASGLTGNTEAFF. DNA for the CDR3: TGTGCTAGTGGTTTGACAGGAAACACTGAAGCTTTCTTT.

In its sample, this clone was seen once. The chain employs TRBV15 and TRBJ1-5; 9 bases line up with TRBD1. The CDR3 has 16 amino acids. With 1 base clipped from V and 3 bases from J, the junction kept 4 bases outside the gene matches. CDR1 LNHNV and CDR2 YYDKDF come from the germline V gene (reference sequence). CDR3 coding DNA: TGTGCCACCAGCAGAGTACAGGGGGCCCCCAATCAGCCCCAGCATTTT. Translation: CATSRVQGAPNQPQHF.

The gene calls are TRBV9 and TRBJ1-4; D gene ambiguous. This CDR3 contains 16 residues. V was trimmed by 4 bases and J by 3 bases, leaving 16 bases between them. Germline CDR1 is SGDLS and CDR2 is YYNGEE. In DNA form, the CDR3 reads TGTGCCAGCAGCTCACTCGTGGGAGCGGCTAATGAAAAACTGTTTTTT. It yields the protein CASSSLVGAANEKLFF.

This chain joins TRBV5-1 and TRBJ2-7, with D possibly being TRBD1 (8 bases). The CDR3 covers 16 residues. The germline CDR1 and CDR2 sequences are SGHRS and YFSETQ. Trimming cost V 0 bases and J 11 bases, with 24 bases left between them. The CDR3 sequence: CASSLVNNRGAREEYF. The CDR3 DNA reads as TGCGCCAGCAGCTTGGTTAACAACAGGGGGGCCCGGGAGGAGTACTTC.

V and J are TRBV7-9 and TRBJ1-2; 7 nucleotides line up with TRBD1. CDR3 length: 17 residues. V was clipped by 7 bases and J by 0 bases; unmatched bases: 14. CDR1 is SEHNR and CDR2 is FQNEAQ in the germline V gene (reference sequence). CDR3 protein: CASTRRGQEGANYGYTF. The CDR3 coding sequence is TGTGCCAGCACCCGAAGAGGACAGGAAGGAGCTAACTATGGCTACACCTTC.

V gene TRBV19 combines with J gene TRBJ1-5; possibly TRBD1 for D (6 bases). Germline V gene data show CDR1 as LNHDA and CDR2 as SQIVND (reference sequence). The CDR3 has 14 residues. Trimming stripped 4 bases from V and 4 bases from J, with 11 bases between. The CDR3 nucleotides are TGTGCCAGTAGTAGCGGCAGGGGAAATCAGCCCCAGCATTTT. Translating it yields CASSSGRGNQPQHF.

V is TRBV6-1 and J is TRBJ1-6; 7 bases are shared with TRBD1. The CDR3 length is 15 residues. Germline V gene data show CDR1 as MNHNS and CDR2 as SASEGT. Trimming cost V 2 bases and J 10 bases; bases outside gene matches: 8. CDR3 sequence (DNA): TGTGCCAGCAGTGAACCCACAGGGGTGGTCTCACCCCTCCACTTT. Translation: CASSEPTGVVSPLHF.

The V call is TRBV5-6, the J call TRBJ1-3; a weak D match, TRBD1 (6 bases). Looked up from germline, CDR1 is SGHDT and CDR2 is YYEEEE. Trimming cost V 4 bases and J 3 bases, with 14 bases left between them. The CDR3 covers 15 residues. CDR3 nucleotide sequence: TGTGCCAGCAGCCCGGGGGCAGGGTTTGGAAACACCATATATTTT. Translation gives CASSPGAGFGNTIYF. Full variable domain (missing parts from reference TRBV5-6 and TRBJ1-3): DAGVTQSPTHLIKTRGQQVTLRCSPKSGHDTVSWYQQALGQGPQFIFQYYEEEERQRGNFPDRFSGHQFPNYSSELNVNALLLGDSALYLCASSPGAGFGNTIYFGEGSWLTVV.

The chain combines TRBV12-3 or TRBV12-4 with TRBJ2-7; tentatively, D is TRBD1 (5 bases). This CDR3 has 13 residues. Trimming took off 6 bases at V and 6 bases at J, with 15 bases between the two ends. The CDR3 DNA is TGTGCCAGCAGAGGCCAGGGTTCCCTCGAGCAGTACTTC. The encoded protein is CASRGQGSLEQYF.

This chain links TRBV10-3 with TRBJ2-7; TRBD2 agrees at 10 bases. Germline loops: CDR1 ENHRY, CDR2 SYGVKD. V lost 10 bases and J lost 7; bases outside the gene matches: 13. This CDR3 is built from 14 residues. The CDR3 DNA follows: TGTGCCAGCACCTCAGCGGGAGGGGTCTGGGAGCAGTACTTC. As protein: CASTSAGGVWEQYF.

The V gene is TRBV27, the J gene TRBJ1-1; D possibly corresponds to TRBD1 (5 bases). This CDR3 contains 13 residues. Between the trimmed V and J ends, which lost 6 bases and 4 bases, there was a span of 12 bases. From germline, CDR1 is MNHEY and CDR2 SMNVEV (reference sequence). The CDR3 coding sequence is TGTGCCAGCAGAGGGGAGTCTGGCACTGAAGCTTTCTTT. Protein product: CASRGESGTEAFF.

This clone was counted a few times. The gene calls are TRBV5-1 and TRBJ2-1; 11 nucleotides agree with TRBD2. This CDR3 spans 16 amino acids. V shed 3 bases, J shed 4 bases, and the junction held 6 bases outside the gene matches. The V gene's germline CDR1 is SGHRS and CDR2 YFSETQ. The CDR3 reads CASSSSSGGIYNEQFF. CDR3 sequence (DNA): TGCGCCAGCAGCTCATCTAGCGGGGGGATATACAATGAGCAGTTCTTC. The full variable domain, rest sourced from reference TRBV5-1 and TRBJ2-1, is KAGVTQTPRYLIKTRGQQVTLSCSPISGHRSVSWYQQTPGQGLQFLFEYFSETQRNKGNFPGRFSGRQFSNSRSEMNVSTLELGDSALYLCASSSSSGGIYNEQFFGPGTRLTVL.